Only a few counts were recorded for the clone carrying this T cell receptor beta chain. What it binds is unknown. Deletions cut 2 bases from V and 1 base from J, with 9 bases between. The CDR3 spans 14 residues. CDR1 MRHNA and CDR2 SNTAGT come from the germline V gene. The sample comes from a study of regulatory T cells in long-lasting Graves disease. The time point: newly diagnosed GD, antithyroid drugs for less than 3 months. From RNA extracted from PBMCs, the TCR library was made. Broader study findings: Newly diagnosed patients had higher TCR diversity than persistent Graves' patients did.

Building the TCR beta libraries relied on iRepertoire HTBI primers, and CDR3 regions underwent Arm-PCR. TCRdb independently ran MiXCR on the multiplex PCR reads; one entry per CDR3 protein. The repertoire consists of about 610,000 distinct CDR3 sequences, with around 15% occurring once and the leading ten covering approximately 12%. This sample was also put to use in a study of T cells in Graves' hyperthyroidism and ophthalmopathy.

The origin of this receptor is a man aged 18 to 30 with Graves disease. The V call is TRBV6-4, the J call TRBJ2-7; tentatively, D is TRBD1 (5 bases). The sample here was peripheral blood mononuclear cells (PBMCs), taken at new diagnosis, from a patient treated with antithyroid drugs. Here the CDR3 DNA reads TGTGCCAGCAGTGACCCGACAGTTTCCTACGAGCAGTACTTC. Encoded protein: CASSDPTVSYEQYF.